What follows are 18 T cell receptor beta chains derived from one specimen sequenced in a study of patients and donors after allogeneic stem cell transplantation. TCRdb used MiXCR to reprocess the RT-PCR reads, holding one entry per CDR3 protein. The sample comprises approximately 170,000 distinct CDR3 sequences, roughly 24% of which are singletons, and 25% to 30% rests with the top ten. Sequencing input: blood, either unsorted or a sorted T cell fraction (not recorded which). Receptor source: a human donor who was either an allogeneic HSCT recipient or a stem cell or donor lymphocyte infusion donor (not recorded which). It is not recorded whose cells these are; they may come from a transplant donor.

This clonotype was detected once. V and J are TRBV20-1 and TRBJ2-1; D gene unclear. V was pared by 0 bases and J by 4 bases, with 16 bases between. CDR3 size: 16 residues. Germline-derived CDR1 and CDR2 are DFQATT and SNEGSKA (reference sequence). CDR3 region: CSARDISKELYNEQFF. The CDR3 DNA follows: TGCAGTGCTAGAGATATTTCGAAGGAACTTTACAATGAGCAGTTCTTC.

The J gene is TRBJ2-1, the V gene TRBV25-1; no clear D gene. Germline assignment: CDR1 MGHDK and CDR2 SYGVNS. This CDR3 region has 13 residues. The V gene lost 2 bases and the J gene lost 7 bases, with 9 bases spanning the gap. As DNA, the CDR3 is TGTGCCAGCAGTGAAGACCTTATTAATGAGCAGTTCTTC. This sequence encodes CASSEDLINEQFF.

The table lists this clonotype with a few counts. Here the CDR3 reads CASSAESGTGFHYGYTF. In nucleotides, the CDR3 is TGTGCCAGCAGCGCAGAATCCGGGACAGGCTTCCACTATGGCTACACCTTC. The chain uses TRBV7-3 and TRBJ1-2; 8 bases line up with TRBD1. Germline loops: CDR1 SGHTA, CDR2 FQGTGA. Germline trimming cut 5 bases from V and 3 bases from J; bases unmatched to any gene: 14. The CDR3 contains 17 residues.

The chain links TRBV6-5 to TRBJ1-2; D not certain. The CDR3 runs 14 residues. V lost 6 bases to trimming and J lost 2 bases, with 13 bases between them. CDR1 is MNHEY, CDR2 SVGAGI, per germline. CDR3 DNA sequence: TGTGCCAGCAGCGAAAATACACCGAACTATGGCTACACCTTC. This sequence encodes CASSENTPNYGYTF.

The V gene is TRBV24-1, the J gene TRBJ2-1; D is possibly TRBD1 or TRBD2 (5 bases each). This CDR3 contains 16 residues. The ends were cut back, 0 bases at V and 3 bases at J, with 11 bases in the middle. From germline, CDR1 is KGHDR and CDR2 SFDVKD. CDR3 in DNA: TGTGCCACCAGTGATTTGGAGGGGACCAGCTACAATGAGCAGTTCTTC. Its translation: CATSDLEGTSYNEQFF.

The chain has TRBV24-1 and TRBJ2-7; TRBD1 is a possible D gene (6 bases). Germline assignment: CDR1 KGHDR and CDR2 SFDVKD. The germline V and J ends were trimmed by 4 bases and 5 bases, with 11 bases remaining between them. The CDR3 loop spans 13 amino acids. The CDR3 loop is CATSDRQVDEQYF. The DNA for the CDR3 is TGTGCCACCAGTGACCGACAGGTTGACGAGCAGTACTTC.

This clonotype has more than one count but fewer than ten. The chain couples TRBV5-1 to TRBJ2-7; 9 bases are a match to TRBD1. CDR1 is SGHRS, CDR2 YFSETQ, per germline. The CDR3 totals 16 residues. V lost 0 bases to trimming and J lost 1 base; unmatched junction nucleotides: 5. CDR3 DNA: TGCGCCAGCAGCTTGGCCGGGGGACAGGGATCCTACGAGCAGTACTTC. Its protein product is CASSLAGGQGSYEQYF.

In this sample, this clonotype turned up a few times. The chain carries TRBV12-3 or TRBV12-4 and TRBJ1-5; 7 bases map to TRBD1. The CDR3 has 14 residues. The V segment lost 3 bases and the J segment 5 bases; nucleotides outside the gene matches: 4. In nucleotides, the CDR3 is TGTGCCAGCAGTTTTGGCCAGGGGGATCAGCCCCAGCATTTT. Residues: CASSFGQGDQPQHF.

The rearrangement uses TRBV5-1 and TRBJ1-1; D not certain. Germline loops: CDR1 SGHRS, CDR2 YFSETQ. V was pared by 1 base and J by 1 base, with 11 bases between. The CDR3 consists of 15 residues. Here the CDR3 reads CASSLKVSGNTEAFF. CDR3 coding DNA: TGCGCCAGCAGCTTGAAAGTTTCGGGGAACACTGAAGCTTTCTTT. Variable domain in full (rest from reference TRBV5-1 and TRBJ1-1): KAGVTQTPRYLIKTRGQQVTLSCSPISGHRSVSWYQQTPGQGLQFLFEYFSETQRNKGNFPGRFSGRQFSNSRSEMNVSTLELGDSALYLCASSLKVSGNTEAFFGQGTRLTVV.

This clonotype was recorded many times. The CDR3 sequence is CASSKGQSYGYTF. CDR3 coding DNA: TGCGCCAGCAGCAAAGGACAGAGCTATGGCTACACCTTC. The V gene is TRBV5-1, the J gene TRBJ1-2; D perhaps matches TRBD1 (6 bases). The CDR3 covers 13 residues. V lost 4 bases and J 4 bases, leaving 11 bases between the germline ends. CDR1 is SGHRS and CDR2 is YFSETQ in the germline V gene.

The CDR3, as DNA: TGTGCCAGCAGCTTAGATCCGGGGGCTAGGGAGACCCAGTACTTC. Translated: CASSLDPGARETQYF. The V gene is TRBV7-6, the J gene TRBJ2-5, with D possibly called TRBD1 or TRBD2 (6 bases each). CDR3 size: 15 residues. Trimming left V 1 base short and J 5 bases short, with 14 bases between. Germline V CDR1 and CDR2: SGHVS, FNYEAQ. Full variable domain (rest looked up from reference TRBV7-6 and TRBJ2-5): GAGVSQSPRYKVTKRGQDVALRCDPISGHVSLYWYRQALGQGPEFLTYFNYEAQQDKSGLPNDRFSAERPEGSISTLTIQRTEQRDSAMYRCASSLDPGARETQYFGPGTRLLVL.

This clonotype was recorded a few times. The gene calls are TRBV5-1 and TRBJ2-6; no definite D call. Trimming cost V 4 bases and J 4 bases, with 12 bases left between them. Per the germline V gene, CDR1 is SGHRS and CDR2 is YFSETQ. This CDR3 region has 15 residues. The CDR3 sequence: CASSRFPEGANVLTF. DNA of the CDR3: TGCGCCAGCAGCCGATTTCCAGAGGGGGCCAACGTCCTGACTTTC.

The chain recombines TRBV20-1 with TRBJ2-7, with 9 bases matching TRBD2. CDR3 length equals 13 residues. Trimming at V came to 5 bases and at J to 2 bases, leaving 4 bases not matched to a gene. Germline V gene lookup returns CDR1 DFQATT and CDR2 SNEGSKA (reference sequence). CDR3 sequence: CSALAGSTYEQYF. The CDR3, as DNA: TGCAGTGCTCTAGCGGGATCTACCTACGAGCAGTACTTC.

This chain joins TRBV2 and TRBJ1-5; a weak D match, TRBD1 (6 bases). Trimming took off 6 bases at V and 9 bases at J, with 15 bases between the two ends. Germline V gene data show CDR1 as SNHLY and CDR2 as FYNNEI. This CDR3 spans 13 amino acids. The CDR3 bases are TGTGCCAGCAGCGACAACTTAGGGGGGCCCCAGCATTTT. Its translation: CASSDNLGGPQHF.

This clonotype was seen repeatedly, ten times or more. This rearrangement joins TRBV5-1 to TRBJ1-4; D might be TRBD1 (6 bases). Germline loops: CDR1 SGHRS, CDR2 YFSETQ. The CDR3 runs 18 residues. Trimming removed 0 bases at V and 3 bases at J, with 18 bases between. The CDR3 coding sequence is TGCGCCAGCAGCTTGGTGACCAAGGGGGTCGTATCTAATGAAAAACTGTTTTTT. Its translation: CASSLVTKGVVSNEKLFF.

The chain links TRBV2 to TRBJ2-2; 7 nucleotides match TRBD1. Germline CDR1 SNHLY, CDR2 FYNNEI. Trimming cost V 5 bases and J 1 base; bases outside gene matches: 7. The CDR3 has 16 amino acids. The CDR3 coding sequence is TGTGCCAGCAGTCTTTCGAGGACAGGGAACACCGGGGAGCTGTTTTTT. Translated, it gives CASSLSRTGNTGELFF.

The rearrangement joins TRBV20-1 to TRBJ2-7; the D gene could be TRBD1 or TRBD2 (5 bases each). CDR1 is DFQATT and CDR2 is SNEGSKA in the germline V gene (reference sequence). CDR3 length: 13 amino acids. V lost 3 bases to trimming and J lost 3 bases, with 12 bases between them. The CDR3 sequence: CSASRDPGYEQYF. The DNA for the CDR3 is TGCAGTGCTAGCCGGGACCCTGGCTACGAGCAGTACTTC.

This chain uses TRBV9 with TRBJ1-1; possibly TRBD1 for D (6 bases). In germline, CDR1 is SGDLS, CDR2 YYNGEE. Trimming shortened V by 4 bases and J by 3 bases, and 13 bases separated the two germline ends. The CDR3 runs 14 residues. Here the CDR3 reads CASSQGIGDTEAFF. The CDR3 DNA reads as TGTGCCAGCAGCCAGGGGATTGGGGACACTGAAGCTTTCTTT.